Listed below are T cell receptor beta chains from one sample, sequenced in a study of beta chain features in type 1 diabetes. The table came from immunoSEQ multiplex PCR; TCRdb's copy has only in-frame clones and leaves some out. The data show some 190,000 clones, 7.8% seen once. The sequenced sample was central memory CD4+ T cells from blood. The receptors derive from a middle-aged woman with type 1 diabetes. Each CDR3 is given with its conserved first and last residue. The listing skips clone size in some rows; elsewhere it reads once, few, many or a size class.

J gene: TRBJ1-2; clone size: few; V gene: TRBV28; CDR3 protein: CASSPRDRPNYGYTF
J gene: TRBJ2-2; clone size: many; V gene: TRBV5-1; CDR3 protein: CASSLGVGRNTGELFF
J gene: TRBJ2-7; clone size: .; V gene: TRBV2; CDR3 protein: CASRGQGVDEQYF
J gene: TRBJ2-7; clone size: .; V gene: TRBV18; CDR3 protein: CASSPEGKAQYF
J gene: TRBJ2-7; clone size: .; V gene: TRBV10-3; CDR3 protein: CAIGGGSSYEQYF
J gene: TRBJ2-5; clone size: many; V gene: TRBV7-3; CDR3 protein: CASSLSGDGTQYF
J gene: TRBJ1-3; clone size: .; V gene: TRBV30; CDR3 protein: CAWSVGAGSRNTIYF
J gene: TRBJ1-1; clone size: .; V gene: TRBV28; CDR3 protein: CASRSGREEPFF
J gene: TRBJ2-5; clone size: .; V gene: TRBV7-3; CDR3 protein: CASSLGQGDFQETQYF
J gene: TRBJ1-4; clone size: .; V gene: TRBV6-6; CDR3 protein: CASRGQGAAEKLFF
J gene: TRBJ1-1; clone size: few; V gene: TRBV2; CDR3 protein: CASSESGGWVFF
J gene: TRBJ2-5; clone size: .; V gene: TRBV11-3; CDR3 protein: CASSPGLAGSFGVETQYF
J gene: TRBJ1-5; clone size: .; V gene: TRBV28; CDR3 protein: CASSSPGTGDSNQPQHF
J gene: TRBJ2-3; clone size: .; V gene: TRBV27; CDR3 protein: CASSSLLAGDTQYF
J gene: TRBJ2-3; clone size: many; V gene: TRBV27; CDR3 protein: CASSFGQWTGNTDTQYF
J gene: TRBJ2-1; clone size: few; V gene: TRBV9; CDR3 protein: CASSVELAGVYEQFF
J gene: TRBJ2-7; clone size: many; V gene: TRBV29-1; CDR3 protein: CSVAGYYEQYF
J gene: TRBJ2-7; clone size: .; V gene: TRBV7-2; CDR3 protein: CASSLAWGGVYEQYF
J gene: TRBJ1-2; clone size: few; V gene: TRBV11-2; CDR3 protein: CASSPPVRQGGGYTF
J gene: TRBJ2-7; clone size: .; V gene: TRBV9; CDR3 protein: CASSASVSSYEQYF
J gene: TRBJ1-1; clone size: few; V gene: TRBV5-4; CDR3 protein: CASSPGQGRVVTEAFF
J gene: TRBJ1-1; clone size: few; V gene: TRBV5-4; CDR3 protein: CASSLEAGMNTEAFF
J gene: TRBJ1-1; clone size: .; V gene: TRBV5-1; CDR3 protein: CASSLTPRTGGPTDTEAFF
J gene: TRBJ2-1; clone size: many; V gene: TRBV5-5; CDR3 protein: CASSWAGTDNEQFF
J gene: TRBJ1-5; clone size: few; V gene: TRBV28; CDR3 protein: CASSLKGGGNQPQHF
J gene: TRBJ2-1; clone size: .; V gene: TRBV5-1; CDR3 protein: CASSLEPRGRSGHEQFF
J gene: TRBJ2-5; clone size: few; V gene: TRBV30; CDR3 protein: CACRPGTGVAETQYF
J gene: TRBJ2-6; clone size: few; V gene: TRBV5-1; CDR3 protein: CASRGGGANVLTF
J gene: TRBJ1-2; clone size: .; V gene: TRBV28; CDR3 protein: CASSSGGLGYGYTF
J gene: TRBJ1-4; clone size: .; V gene: TRBV5-1; CDR3 protein: CASSATVTNEKLFF
J gene: TRBJ1-2; clone size: few; V gene: TRBV9; CDR3 protein: CASSRGQALYGYTF
J gene: TRBJ2-3; clone size: few; V gene: TRBV29-1; CDR3 protein: CSVDEAGPSTDTQYF
J gene: TRBJ2-2; clone size: .; V gene: TRBV5-1; CDR3 protein: CASSLIGGTNTGELFF
J gene: TRBJ2-1; clone size: many; V gene: TRBV7-2; CDR3 protein: CASSLRQGPEQFF
J gene: TRBJ2-5; clone size: .; V gene: TRBV5-1; CDR3 protein: CASTGTSGVQETQYF
J gene: TRBJ2-1; clone size: few; V gene: TRBV7-2; CDR3 protein: CASSLDSSIPFF
J gene: TRBJ2-7; clone size: few; V gene: TRBV7-2; CDR3 protein: CASSYEAGGLGEQYF
J gene: TRBJ1-1; clone size: .; V gene: TRBV6-5; CDR3 protein: CASSYRGGEAFF
J gene: TRBJ2-5; clone size: .; V gene: TRBV11-3; CDR3 protein: CASSPGDDARETQYF
J gene: TRBJ2-5; clone size: .; V gene: TRBV5-6; CDR3 protein: CASSFTSGGSAQYF
J gene: TRBJ1-3; clone size: .; V gene: TRBV7-2; CDR3 protein: CASSLNGAGNTIYF
J gene: TRBJ1-1; clone size: .; V gene: TRBV19; CDR3 protein: CASRPGGGKVNTEAFF
J gene: TRBJ2-7; clone size: .; V gene: TRBV6-5; CDR3 protein: CASSIRVLYEQYF
J gene: TRBJ2-3; clone size: .; V gene: TRBV7-9; CDR3 protein: CASSEGLVNADTQYF
J gene: TRBJ1-2; clone size: .; V gene: TRBV19; CDR3 protein: CASSHTGGREYGYTF